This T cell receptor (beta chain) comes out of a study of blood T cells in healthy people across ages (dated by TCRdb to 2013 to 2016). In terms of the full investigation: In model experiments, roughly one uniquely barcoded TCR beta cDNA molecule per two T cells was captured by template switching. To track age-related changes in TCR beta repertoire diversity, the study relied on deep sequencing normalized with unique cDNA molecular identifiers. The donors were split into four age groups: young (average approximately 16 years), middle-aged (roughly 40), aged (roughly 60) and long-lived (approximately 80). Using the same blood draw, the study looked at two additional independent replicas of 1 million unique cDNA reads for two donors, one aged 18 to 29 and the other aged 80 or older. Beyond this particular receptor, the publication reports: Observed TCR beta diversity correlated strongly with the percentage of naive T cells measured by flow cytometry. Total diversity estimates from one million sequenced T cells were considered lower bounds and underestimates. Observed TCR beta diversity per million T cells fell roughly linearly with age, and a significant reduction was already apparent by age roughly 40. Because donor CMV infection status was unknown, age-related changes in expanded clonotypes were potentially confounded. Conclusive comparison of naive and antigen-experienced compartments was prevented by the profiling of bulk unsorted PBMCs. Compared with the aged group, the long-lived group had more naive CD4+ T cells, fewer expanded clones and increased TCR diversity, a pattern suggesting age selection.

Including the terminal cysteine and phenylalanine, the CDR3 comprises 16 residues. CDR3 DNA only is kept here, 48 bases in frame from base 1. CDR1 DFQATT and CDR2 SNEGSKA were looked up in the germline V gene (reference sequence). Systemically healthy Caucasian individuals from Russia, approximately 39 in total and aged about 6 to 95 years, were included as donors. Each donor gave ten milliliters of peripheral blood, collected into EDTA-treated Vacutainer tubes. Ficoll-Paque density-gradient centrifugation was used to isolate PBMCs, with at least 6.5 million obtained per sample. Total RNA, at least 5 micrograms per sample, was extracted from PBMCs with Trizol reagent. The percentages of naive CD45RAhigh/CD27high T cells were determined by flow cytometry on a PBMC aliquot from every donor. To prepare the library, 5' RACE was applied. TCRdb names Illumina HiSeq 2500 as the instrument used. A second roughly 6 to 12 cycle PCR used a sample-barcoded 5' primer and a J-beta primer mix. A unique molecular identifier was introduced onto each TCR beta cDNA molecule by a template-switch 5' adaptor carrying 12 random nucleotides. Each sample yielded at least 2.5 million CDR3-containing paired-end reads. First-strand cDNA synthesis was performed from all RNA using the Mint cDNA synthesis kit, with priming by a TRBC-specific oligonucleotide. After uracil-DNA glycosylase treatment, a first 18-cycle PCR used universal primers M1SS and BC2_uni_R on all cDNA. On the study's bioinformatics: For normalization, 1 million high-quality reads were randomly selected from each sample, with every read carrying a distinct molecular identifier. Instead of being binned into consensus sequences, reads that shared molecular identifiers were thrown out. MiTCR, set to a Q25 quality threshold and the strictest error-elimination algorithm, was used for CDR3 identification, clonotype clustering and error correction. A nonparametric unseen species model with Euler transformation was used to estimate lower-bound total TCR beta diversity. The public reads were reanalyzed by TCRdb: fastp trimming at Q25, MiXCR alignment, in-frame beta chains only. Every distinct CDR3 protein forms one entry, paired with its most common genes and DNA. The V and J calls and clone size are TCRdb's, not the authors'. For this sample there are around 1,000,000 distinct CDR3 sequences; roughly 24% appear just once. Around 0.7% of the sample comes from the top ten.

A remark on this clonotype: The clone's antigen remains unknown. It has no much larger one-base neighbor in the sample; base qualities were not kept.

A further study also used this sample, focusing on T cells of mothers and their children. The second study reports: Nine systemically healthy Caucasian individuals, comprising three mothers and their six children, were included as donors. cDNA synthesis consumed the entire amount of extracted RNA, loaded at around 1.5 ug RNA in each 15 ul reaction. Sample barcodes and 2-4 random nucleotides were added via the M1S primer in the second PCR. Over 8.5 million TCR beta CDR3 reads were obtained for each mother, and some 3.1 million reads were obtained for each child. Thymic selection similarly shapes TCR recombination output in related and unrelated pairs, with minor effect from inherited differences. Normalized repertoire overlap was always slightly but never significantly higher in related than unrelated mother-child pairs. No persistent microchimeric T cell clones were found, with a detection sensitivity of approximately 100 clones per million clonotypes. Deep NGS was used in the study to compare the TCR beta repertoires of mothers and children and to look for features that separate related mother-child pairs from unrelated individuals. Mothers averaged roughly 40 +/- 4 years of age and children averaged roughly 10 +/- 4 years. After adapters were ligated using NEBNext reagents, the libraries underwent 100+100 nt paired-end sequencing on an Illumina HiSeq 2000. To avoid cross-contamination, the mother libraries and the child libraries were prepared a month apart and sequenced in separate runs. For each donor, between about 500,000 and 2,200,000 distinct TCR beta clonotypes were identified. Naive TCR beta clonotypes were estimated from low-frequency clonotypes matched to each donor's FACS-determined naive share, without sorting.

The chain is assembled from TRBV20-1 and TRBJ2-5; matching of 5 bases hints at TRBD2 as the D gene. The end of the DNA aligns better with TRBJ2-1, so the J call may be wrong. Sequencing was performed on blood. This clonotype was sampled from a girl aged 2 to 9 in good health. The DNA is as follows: TGCAGTGCTAGAGATCGGGATAGCGTATATGTAAATGAGCAGTTCTTC. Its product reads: CSARDRDSVYVNEQFF.